What follows are 30 T cell receptor beta chains derived from one specimen sequenced in a study of cytomegalovirus exposure and HLA in healthy donors. In the PCR, 60 Vbeta and 13 Jbeta primers were used. TCRdb's table, derived via immunoSEQ multiplex PCR, lists solely in-frame clones and lacks some. The table lists approximately 51,000 clones, around 81% of them singletons, with 2% to 2.5% in the top ten. Input material: PBMCs. The receptors derive from a boy under 18 in good health and CMV-seropositive.

This clone was seen more than once but under ten times. This sequence joins TRBV6-1 and TRBJ2-3, with a tentative D call TRBD1 (5 bases). The CDR3 has 13 amino acids. V was pared by 1 base and J by 8 bases, with 10 bases between. In germline, CDR1 is MNHNS, CDR2 SASEGT. This CDR3 reads CASSEDERGTQYF. In DNA, the CDR3 is TGTGCCAGCAGTGAAGATGAAAGGGGTACGCAGTATTTT.

This rearrangement joins TRBV2 to TRBJ2-3; D gene ambiguous. The ends were cut back, 7 bases at V and 0 bases at J, with 11 bases in the middle. This CDR3 has 14 residues. Germline loops: CDR1 SNHLY, CDR2 FYNNEI. The CDR3 DNA reads as TGTGCCAGCACGTCCCATACTAGCACAGATACGCAGTATTTT. Its translation is CASTSHTSTDTQYF.

The chain uses TRBV11-2 and TRBJ2-5; no clear D. The V gene's germline CDR1 is SGHAT and CDR2 FQNNGV. There are 13 residues in the CDR3. With 1 base removed from V and 5 bases from J, the gap between germline ends came to 8 bases. The CDR3 coding sequence is TGTGCCAGCAGCTTAGTTAGATTGGAGACCCAGTACTTC. Protein sequence: CASSLVRLETQYF.

This rearrangement joins TRBV5-5 to TRBJ2-7, with 8 nucleotides matching TRBD1. V shed 4 bases and J 4 bases; nucleotides not matched to a gene: 13. The CDR3 sequence is 16 residues long. The V gene's germline CDR1 is SGHKS and CDR2 YYEKEE (reference sequence). Here the CDR3 reads CASSLGQGGYLYEQYF. In nucleotides, the CDR3 is TGTGCCAGCAGCCTCGGACAGGGAGGATATTTATACGAGCAGTACTTC.

The V and J genes are TRBV5-1 and TRBJ1-4; D is ambiguous. Germline V CDR1 and CDR2: SGHRS, YFSETQ. The CDR3 has 16 amino acids. The germline V and J ends were trimmed by 2 bases and 0 bases, with 11 bases remaining between them. CDR3 sequence: CASSFGFAATNEKLFF. Written as DNA, the CDR3 is TGCGCCAGCAGCTTCGGTTTTGCTGCAACTAATGAAAAACTGTTTTTT.

J is TRBJ2-7 and V is TRBV5-6, with D possibly matching TRBD2 (6 bases). The CDR3 loop spans 13 amino acids. Trimming removed 1 base from V and 7 bases from J, with 12 bases in between. Germline CDR1 is SGHDT and CDR2 is YYEEEE. The CDR3: CASSLRYGGEQYF. The CDR3 DNA sequence: TGTGCCAGCAGCTTGAGGTACGGAGGGGAGCAGTACTTC.

The J gene is TRBJ2-3, the V gene TRBV5-4; D is uncertain. The germline V gene has CDR1 SGHNT and CDR2 YYREEE (reference sequence). With 1 base removed from V and 1 base from J, the gap between germline ends came to 13 bases. The CDR3 is 16 amino acids. The CDR3 sequence: CASSLSFGPGTDTQYF. CDR3 sequence (DNA): TGTGCCAGCAGCTTGAGTTTTGGGCCAGGCACAGATACGCAGTATTTT.

The chain combines TRBV25-1 with TRBJ1-5; D remains ambiguous. The CDR3 has 14 residues. V was trimmed by 1 base and J by 7 bases, leaving 11 bases between them. Per the germline V gene, CDR1 is MGHDK and CDR2 is SYGVNS. The CDR3 DNA reads as TGTGCCAGCAGTGAATCGCAGCGGGTGCAGCCCCAGCATTTT. Its translation: CASSESQRVQPQHF.

The gene calls are TRBV4-1 and TRBJ1-5, with D uncertain. Trimming took 1 base from V and 11 from J, leaving 18 bases between them. The CDR3 has 15 residues. Germline V gene sequence: CDR1 MGHRA, CDR2 YSYEKL. The CDR3 sequence is CASSQGLGRAQSQHF. CDR3 DNA sequence: TGCGCCAGCAGCCAAGGTTTAGGGCGGGCCCAGTCCCAGCATTTT.

The CDR3 DNA is TGTGCCAGCTGTCAGGTTGGGGAGCTGTTTTTT. Amino acid sequence: CASCQVGELFF. The V and J genes are TRBV2 and TRBJ2-2; D not resolved. CDR3 length: 11 amino acids. V was shortened by 8 bases and J by 8 bases, with 9 bases between the two germline ends. Per germline, CDR1 SNHLY and CDR2 FYNNEI.

The rearrangement uses TRBV7-3 and TRBJ2-7, with 7 nucleotides matching TRBD2. This CDR3 comprises 14 residues. V dropped 2 bases and J dropped 7; count of bases not matched to a gene: 8. Looked up from germline, CDR1 is SGHTA and CDR2 is FQGTGA. CDR3 sequence reads: CASSLDLLRGEQYF. CDR3 in DNA: TGTGCCAGCAGCTTAGACCTCTTGCGGGGGGAGCAGTACTTC. The entire variable domain, with the rest obtained from reference TRBV7-3 and TRBJ2-7, is as follows: GAGVSQTPSNKVTEKGKYVELRCDPISGHTALYWYRQSLGQGPEFLIYFQGTGAADDSGLPNDRFFAVRPEGSVSTLKIQRTERGDSAVYLCASSLDLLRGEQYFGPGTRLTVT.

The CDR3 nucleotides read TGTGCCAGCAGCTTGGCCGGTGGAAACACCATATATTTT. Translation gives CASSLAGGNTIYF. The V gene is TRBV5-4, the J gene TRBJ1-3, with D uncertain. The V gene's germline CDR1 is SGHNT and CDR2 YYREEE (reference sequence). CDR3 length: 13 residues. V was pared by 0 bases and J by 3 bases, with 4 bases between.

This chain joins TRBV29-1 and TRBJ2-2; a possible D gene is TRBD1 (6 bases). CDR3 length: 12 residues. Trimming removed 5 bases at V and 6 bases at J, with 10 bases between. Germline CDR1 SQVTM, CDR2 ANQGSEA. The CDR3 nucleotides read TGCAGCGTTTCGTGGGGGCCCGGGGAGCTGTTTTTT. It encodes CSVSWGPGELFF.

The chain combines TRBV6-1 with TRBJ1-4; weak D call: TRBD1 (6 bases). The CDR3 sequence is 15 residues long. V was trimmed by 4 bases and J by 3 bases, leaving 12 bases between them. The V gene's germline CDR1 is MNHNS and CDR2 SASEGT. The CDR3 region has the DNA TGTGCCAGCAGTGCCACGGGGGGCTCTAATGAAAAACTGTTTTTT. It yields the protein CASSATGGSNEKLFF.

The rearrangement links TRBV27 to TRBJ1-4, with D unresolved. From germline, CDR1 is MNHEY and CDR2 SMNVEV (reference sequence). Trimming cost V 4 bases and J 7 bases, with 16 bases left between them. The length of the CDR3 is 15 residues. CDR3 protein: CASSYSPTGSEKLFF. The CDR3 DNA follows: TGTGCCAGCAGTTACTCCCCCACGGGGAGTGAAAAACTGTTTTTT.

Details on this clone: Distinct nucleotide sequences in the sample also encode this CDR3. V gene TRBV7-9 combines with J gene TRBJ1-2; D not certain. Germline CDR1 and CDR2: SEHNR and FQNEAQ (reference sequence). V gave up 2 bases and J gave up 3 bases, with 10 bases separating them. CDR3 length equals 14 residues. The CDR3 bases are TGTGCCAGCAGCTTAAGGGCGGGCGACTATGGCTACACCTTC. Its translation is CASSLRAGDYGYTF.

This sequence joins TRBV7-2 and TRBJ2-7; 8 nucleotides match TRBD2. After removal of 4 bases from V and 0 bases from J, the junction contained 5 bases not matched to a gene. The CDR3 contains 15 residues. Germline CDR1 reads SGHTA; CDR2 reads FQGNSA. CDR3 bases: TGTGCCAGCAGCTCTCGGGGGGGACACTCCTACGAGCAGTACTTC. Protein product: CASSSRGGHSYEQYF.

The chain links TRBV6-1 to TRBJ1-1; D gene uncertain. V was pared by 8 bases and J by 4 bases, with 17 bases between. Germline V gene sequence: CDR1 MNHNS, CDR2 SASEGT. The CDR3 loop spans 14 amino acids. The CDR3 DNA reads as TGTGCCAGCCGAGAAACGGGGTGGGGCACTGAAGCTTTCTTT. It codes for CASRETGWGTEAFF.

The J gene is TRBJ2-5, the V gene TRBV11-1; D is unclear. Germline-derived CDR1 and CDR2 are SGHAT and FQDESV (reference sequence). V was trimmed by 4 bases and J by 3 bases, leaving 18 bases between them. This CDR3 has 16 residues. The CDR3 DNA sequence: TGTGCCAGCAGCTCGGCTTTGTGGGCAGAAGAAGAGACCCAGTACTTC. Encoded protein: CASSSALWAEEETQYF.

This chain joins TRBV5-6 and TRBJ2-3; TRBD1 aligns across 9 bases. The CDR3 runs to 17 residues. Germline trimming cut 3 bases from V and 4 bases from J; bases unmatched to any gene: 12. Germline V CDR1 and CDR2: SGHDT, YYEEEE. CDR3 in amino acids: CASSSSRGTGRADTQYF. Here the CDR3 DNA reads TGTGCCAGCAGCTCCTCACGCGGGACAGGGAGAGCAGATACGCAGTATTTT.

The V and J genes are TRBV18 and TRBJ2-4; D remains unclear. The length of the CDR3 is 16 residues. Germline-derived CDR1 and CDR2 are KGHSH and LQKENI. The ends were cut back, 3 bases at V and 0 bases at J, with 12 bases in the middle. The CDR3 region has the DNA TGTGCCAGCTCACCCCCCTCGGTACTAGCCAAAAACATTCAGTACTTC. Protein product: CASSPPSVLAKNIQYF. Supplemented by reference TRBV18 and TRBJ2-4, the full variable domain reads NAGVMQNPRHLVRRRGQEARLRCSPMKGHSHVYWYRQLPEEGLKFMVYLQKENIIDESGMPKERFSAEFPKEGPSILRIQQVVRGDSAAYFCASSPPSVLAKNIQYFGAGTRLSVL.

The table lists this clone with a count of one. The chain joins TRBV15 to TRBJ2-3; 7 bases fit TRBD1. With V trimmed by 3 bases and J by 9 bases, 9 bases remained unmatched. The germline gives CDR1 LNHNV, CDR2 YYDKDF (reference sequence). The CDR3 consists of 14 residues. CDR3 loop: CATSRGTDIMTQYF. CDR3 sequence (DNA): TGTGCCACCAGCAGGGGGACAGATATAATGACGCAGTATTTT.

CDR3 sequence (DNA): TGTGCCAGCAGGCTTACAGGGTATAGGGGTGAAAAACTGTTTTTT. This encodes CASRLTGYRGEKLFF. This rearrangement joins TRBV6-1 to TRBJ1-4; possible D gene TRBD1, 6 bases. Trimming took 6 bases from V and 7 from J, leaving 18 bases between them. Germline V gene lookup returns CDR1 MNHNS and CDR2 SASEGT. This CDR3 has 15 amino acids.

The chain carries TRBV6-4 and TRBJ2-1; TRBD2 matches at 8 bases. V gave up 3 bases and J gave up 2 bases; unmatched junction bases: 3. There are 15 residues in the CDR3. Germline loops: CDR1 MRHNA, CDR2 SNTAGT. CDR3 nucleotides: TGTGCCAGCAGTGAAGGCGGGGGGCCCTACAATGAGCAGTTCTTC. Protein sequence: CASSEGGGPYNEQFF.

This sequence joins TRBV23-1 and TRBJ2-7; D remains ambiguous. TRBV23-1 is an ORF, and what it does is uncertain. The CDR3 extends over 15 amino acids. Trimming took 0 bases from V and 3 from J, leaving 12 bases between them. The DNA for the CDR3 is TGCGCCAGCAGTCAATCCTCTCTCCAGCGCTACGAGCAGTACTTC. Protein sequence: CASSQSSLQRYEQYF.

The rearrangement joins TRBV5-4 to TRBJ1-2, with D possibly TRBD1 on 5 matching bases. Germline assignment: CDR1 SGHNT and CDR2 YYREEE (reference sequence). The CDR3 runs to 15 residues. Trimming stripped 0 bases from V and 10 bases from J, with 19 bases between. CDR3 in DNA: TGTGCCAGCAGCTTGGGACAGACCAGTTCAGGTGACTACACCTTC. This sequence encodes CASSLGQTSSGDYTF.

This clone turned up a few times. The V and J genes are TRBV29-1 and TRBJ2-7, with a weak D call TRBD2 (6 bases). V was cut by 5 bases and J by 3 bases, with 14 bases left in between. Per the germline V gene, CDR1 is SQVTM and CDR2 is ANQGSEA. This CDR3 contains 13 residues. The CDR3 coding sequence is TGCAGCGTTTTGGGGCAGGGAGGCTACGAGCAGTACTTC. Its protein product is CSVLGQGGYEQYF.

This clone appeared once. This chain uses TRBV2 with TRBJ2-1; TRBD2 is a possible D gene (5 bases). CDR3 size: 14 residues. Trimming shortened V by 1 base and J by 3 bases, and 7 bases separated the two germline ends. Germline CDR1 is SNHLY and CDR2 is FYNNEI. CDR3 loop: CASSEEGDYNEQFF. The DNA for the CDR3 is TGTGCCAGCAGTGAAGAGGGAGACTACAATGAGCAGTTCTTC.

The chain recombines TRBV19 with TRBJ2-1, with 8 nucleotides matching TRBD2. This CDR3 has 14 amino acids. Germline V lookup: CDR1 LNHDA, CDR2 SQIVND (reference sequence). Germline trimming cut 8 bases from V and 6 bases from J; bases unmatched to any gene: 9. The CDR3 coding sequence is TGTGCCAGTTCTAGCGGGCTAGGAGGCAATGAGCAGTTCTTC. Translated: CASSSGLGGNEQFF.

This clone was counted a few times. The V call is TRBV4-1, the J call TRBJ2-1; 9 bases map to TRBD2. Germline V CDR1 and CDR2: MGHRA, YSYEKL. This CDR3 contains 18 residues. The junction had 26 bases not matched to a gene; V was cut back by 8 bases and J by 12 bases. CDR3 sequence reads: CASFPGPPSAGGLSRQFF. The DNA of the CDR3 is TGCGCCAGCTTCCCTGGACCCCCCTCTGCGGGGGGGCTTAGTAGGCAGTTCTTC.